The present TCR beta chain was sequenced within a study of T cell responses to AZD1222 COVID-19 vaccine. The CDR3 totals 18 residues. CDR1 is LGHNA and CDR2 is YSLEER in the germline V gene. Trimming removed 0 bases from V and 2 bases from J, with 17 bases in between. The table came from immunoSEQ multiplex PCR; TCRdb's copy has only in-frame clones and leaves some out. The sample holds 95,000 to 150,000 clones, roughly 90% seen once. The sequence derives from an adult in good health. Sequences were derived from peripheral blood, sampled on day 0 of AZD1222 vaccination. V is TRBV4-3 and J is TRBJ2-1; weak D call: TRBD2 (6 bases). CDR3 loop: CASSQDDAGSSPYNEQFF. DNA for the CDR3: TGCGCCAGCAGCCAAGATGACGCCGGGAGCAGTCCCTACAATGAGCAGTTCTTC.